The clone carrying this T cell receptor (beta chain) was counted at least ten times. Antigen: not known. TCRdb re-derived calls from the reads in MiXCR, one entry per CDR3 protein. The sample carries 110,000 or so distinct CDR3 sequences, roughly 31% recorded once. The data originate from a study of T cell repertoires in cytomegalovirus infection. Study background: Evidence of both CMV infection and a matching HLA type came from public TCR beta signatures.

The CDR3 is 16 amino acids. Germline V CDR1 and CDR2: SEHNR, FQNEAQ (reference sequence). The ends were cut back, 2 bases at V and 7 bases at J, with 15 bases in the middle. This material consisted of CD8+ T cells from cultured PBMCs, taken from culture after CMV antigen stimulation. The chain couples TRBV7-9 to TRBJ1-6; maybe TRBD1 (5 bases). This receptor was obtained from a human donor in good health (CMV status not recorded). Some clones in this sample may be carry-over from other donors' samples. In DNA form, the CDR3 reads TGTGCCAGCAGCTTACAGGGCTCGTTGCGGAATTCACCCCTCCACTTT. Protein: CASSLQGSLRNSPLHF.